Each of the 32 T cell receptor beta chains below was sequenced from the same sample in a study of neoadjuvant anti-PD-1 for oral cavity cancer. Profiling relied on immunoSEQ multiplex PCR, and the TCRdb table lists in-frame clones only, not all of them. The sample consists of about 79,000 clones, around four fifths of them appearing once. Sequencing was performed on PBMCs, taken before nivolumab (anti-PD-1) treatment. The receptor source for this set is a person aged 35-79 years with oral cavity squamous cell carcinoma.

The V gene is TRBV2, the J gene TRBJ2-3; TRBD2 matches 9 bases. The ends lost 7 bases at V and 2 bases at J; junction bases unmatched: 7. Germline CDR1 and CDR2: SNHLY and FYNNEI. This CDR3 spans 15 amino acids. The CDR3: CASTKGGRVTDTQYF. The CDR3 region has the DNA TGTGCCAGCACTAAGGGCGGGAGGGTCACAGATACGCAGTATTTT.

The chain joins TRBV7-9 to TRBJ2-1, with 7 bases that match TRBD2. The junction had 10 bases not matched to a gene; V was cut back by 3 bases and J by 5 bases. This CDR3 is built from 16 residues. The germline CDR1 and CDR2 sequences are SEHNR and FQNEAQ (reference sequence). The CDR3 nucleotides read TGTGCCAGCAGCTTCCCGTCTGGCGGGAGTCACAATGAGCAGTTCTTC. Translation: CASSFPSGGSHNEQFF.

This sequence joins TRBV6-1 and TRBJ1-6, with D hard to call. V was pared by 5 bases and J by 3 bases, with 8 bases between. This CDR3 is 14 amino acids long. Germline values: CDR1 MNHNS, CDR2 SASEGT. Here the CDR3 reads CASSFTVYNSPLHF. The CDR3 nucleotides are TGTGCCAGCAGTTTTACAGTCTATAATTCACCCCTCCACTTT.

V gene TRBV5-1 combines with J gene TRBJ2-7, with 9 bases fitting TRBD1. This CDR3 has 15 amino acids. After removal of 4 bases from V and 1 base from J, the junction contained 6 bases not matched to a gene. Germline V CDR1 and CDR2: SGHRS, YFSETQ. In nucleotides, the CDR3 is TGCGCCAGCAGCGCATCCGACAGGGGGTCCTACGAGCAGTACTTC. As protein: CASSASDRGSYEQYF. The full variable domain, completed using reference TRBV5-1 and TRBJ2-7, is KAGVTQTPRYLIKTRGQQVTLSCSPISGHRSVSWYQQTPGQGLQFLFEYFSETQRNKGNFPGRFSGRQFSNSRSEMNVSTLELGDSALYLCASSASDRGSYEQYFGPGTRLTVT.

The CDR3 here is CASSPMGWQGGNEQFF. The CDR3 DNA follows: TGTGCCAGCAGCCCCATGGGTTGGCAGGGTGGAAATGAGCAGTTCTTC. The chain is built from TRBV9 and TRBJ2-1; weak D call: TRBD1 (5 bases). Per germline, CDR1 SGDLS and CDR2 YYNGEE. This CDR3 is 16 amino acids long. The germline V and J ends were trimmed by 4 bases and 7 bases, with 21 bases remaining between them.

The V call is TRBV5-1, the J call TRBJ2-7; D unresolved. Trimming took off 5 bases at V and 2 bases at J, with 17 bases between the two ends. The CDR3 length is 15 residues. The germline gives CDR1 SGHRS, CDR2 YFSETQ. CDR3 DNA: TGCGCCAGCAGTAGGCGAGGAGACTTTACCTACGAGCAGTACTTC. Amino acid sequence: CASSRRGDFTYEQYF.

Remarks on this clone: This sample includes further DNA sequences coding for the same CDR3. This chain links TRBV28 with TRBJ1-2; D is undetermined. V was pared by 1 base and J by 5 bases, with 5 bases between. The V gene's germline CDR1 is MDHEN and CDR2 SYDVKM. The CDR3 is 12 amino acids. In nucleotides, the CDR3 is TGTGCCAGCAGTTTATCCCGATATGGCTACACCTTC. Its translation is CASSLSRYGYTF.

This chain uses TRBV6-1 with TRBJ1-5; no definite D call. The CDR3 consists of 14 residues. Germline-derived CDR1 and CDR2 are MNHNS and SASEGT. V was pared by 2 bases and J by 5 bases, with 10 bases between. CDR3 sequence reads: CASSEMWVDQPQHF. CDR3 bases: TGTGCCAGCAGTGAAATGTGGGTTGATCAGCCCCAGCATTTT.

This clone was found a few times. The rearrangement joins TRBV13 to TRBJ1-1; D perhaps matches TRBD1 (5 bases). Between the trimmed V and J ends, which lost 6 bases and 1 base, there was a span of 9 bases. Germline lookup yields CDR1 PRHDT and CDR2 FYEKMQ (reference sequence). This CDR3 is 13 amino acids long. Here the CDR3 DNA reads TGTGCCAGCAGATCGGGACCGAACACTGAAGCTTTCTTT. Encoded protein: CASRSGPNTEAFF.

The V gene is TRBV5-4, the J gene TRBJ2-7; D remains unclear. This CDR3 has 14 amino acids. V gave up 10 bases and J gave up 1 base, with 18 bases separating them. CDR1 is SGHNT, CDR2 YYREEE, per germline (reference sequence). The CDR3 spells CASGQSAPSYEQYF. The CDR3 nucleotides read TGTGCCTCTGGGCAATCGGCCCCTTCCTACGAGCAGTACTTC.

The chain couples TRBV11-2 to TRBJ1-1; a weak D match, TRBD1 (6 bases). Trimming shortened V by 5 bases and J by 5 bases, and 18 bases separated the two germline ends. CDR3 length equals 15 residues. Germline V CDR1 and CDR2: SGHAT, FQNNGV. The CDR3 DNA follows: TGTGCCAGCAGCCCCCTAAAGGGGGGGAGGACTGAAGCTTTCTTT. It codes for CASSPLKGGRTEAFF.

This rearrangement joins TRBV7-2 to TRBJ1-1; tentatively, D is TRBD1 (6 bases). The CDR3 runs 15 residues. V was pared by 6 bases and J by 5 bases, with 19 bases between. Germline V gene lookup returns CDR1 SGHTA and CDR2 FQGNSA. CDR3 residues: CASSFPGQFFTEAFF. The CDR3, as DNA: TGTGCCAGCAGTTTCCCCGGACAGTTTTTTACTGAAGCTTTCTTT.

This clone has a handful of counts. This chain joins TRBV2 and TRBJ1-2; TRBD1 might be the D (5 bases). The CDR3 runs 12 residues. Germline-derived CDR1 and CDR2 are SNHLY and FYNNEI. V gave up 7 bases and J gave up 8 bases, with 14 bases separating them. The CDR3 is CASTLNRQGYTF. CDR3 sequence (DNA): TGTGCCAGCACGTTAAACCGACAGGGCTACACCTTC.

This chain joins TRBV6-5 and TRBJ2-1, with D hard to call. This CDR3 is 15 amino acids long. Germline CDR1 MNHEY, CDR2 SVGAGI. The ends were cut back, 4 bases at V and 3 bases at J, with 13 bases in the middle. The CDR3: CASSSSGHYYNEQFF. The CDR3 coding sequence is TGTGCCAGCAGTTCTTCCGGGCATTACTACAATGAGCAGTTCTTC.

This chain links TRBV9 with TRBJ2-3; D gene uncertain. Trimming took 0 bases from V and 6 from J, leaving 8 bases between them. The CDR3 spans 13 residues. Germline CDR1 and CDR2: SGDLS and YYNGEE. The CDR3 region is CASSVDSLDTQYF. In nucleotides, the CDR3 is TGTGCCAGCAGCGTAGACAGCCTGGATACGCAGTATTTT.

This clone was found once. The chain uses TRBV19 and TRBJ2-7, with 7 bases fitting TRBD2. The germline CDR1 and CDR2 sequences are LNHDA and SQIVND (reference sequence). CDR3 size: 15 residues. V was clipped by 6 bases and J by 9 bases; unmatched bases: 17. The CDR3 DNA reads TGTGCCAGTAGCCCCCCGGGCGGGAGAAATGCTGTGCAGTACTTC. It is translated as CASSPPGGRNAVQYF.

The count of this clone is one. V usage is TRBV30 and J usage is TRBJ2-2; D possibly corresponds to TRBD1 (6 bases). Germline CDR1 GTSNPN, CDR2 SVGIG (reference sequence). V was cut by 3 bases and J by 0 bases, with 14 bases left in between. This CDR3 spans 16 amino acids. The CDR3 loop is CAWRAFGGPNTGELFF. Here the CDR3 DNA reads TGTGCCTGGAGAGCGTTTGGGGGCCCGAACACCGGGGAGCTGTTTTTT.

This rearrangement joins TRBV6-1 to TRBJ2-3, with TRBD2 matching over 15 bases. CDR1 is MNHNS, CDR2 SASEGT, per germline. The CDR3 spans 17 residues. Trimming at V came to 1 base and at J to 10 bases, leaving 9 bases not matched to a gene. For the CDR3, the DNA is TGTGCCAGCAGTGAAGGGTTTGGGACTAGCGGGAGGAGGGCGCAGTATTTT. Residues: CASSEGFGTSGRRAQYF.

The chain combines TRBV10-2 with TRBJ2-1, with 7 bases identical to TRBD2. V lost 6 bases to trimming and J lost 7 bases; unmatched junction nucleotides: 9. The CDR3 sequence is 14 residues long. Germline assignment: CDR1 WSHSY and CDR2 SAAADI. The CDR3 sequence: CASSPAGLYNEQFF. DNA for the CDR3: TGCGCCAGCAGCCCAGCGGGATTGTATAATGAGCAGTTCTTC.

The chain has TRBV7-2 and TRBJ1-5, with 9 nucleotides matching TRBD1. V was clipped by 3 bases and J by 7 bases; unmatched bases: 7. This CDR3 is built from 15 residues. Germline CDR1 reads SGHTA; CDR2 reads FQGNSA. For the CDR3, the DNA is TGTGCCAGCAGCTTTACACAGGGGGCCAGCCAGCCCCAGCATTTT. This translates into CASSFTQGASQPQHF.

CDR3 sequence (DNA): TGTGCCAGCAGTTACAGACAGGCCCGCACAGATACGCAGTATTTT. Its translation: CASSYRQARTDTQYF. The rearrangement uses TRBV6-5 and TRBJ2-3, with D tentatively TRBD1 (6 bases). Germline CDR1 MNHEY, CDR2 SVGAGI. The CDR3 loop spans 15 amino acids. V shed 2 bases and J shed 1 base, with 10 bases lying between them.

V is TRBV28 and J is TRBJ2-7, with TRBD1 matching 7 bases. The germline CDR1 and CDR2 sequences are MDHEN and SYDVKM. Trimming took 7 bases from V and 3 from J; bases not matched to a gene: 6. This CDR3 comprises 13 residues. The CDR3 coding sequence is TGTGCCAGCACAATACAGGGGCGCTACGAGCAGTACTTC. Protein sequence: CASTIQGRYEQYF.

This clone was observed once. V is TRBV27 and J is TRBJ2-1; the D is unclear. The V gene lost 6 bases and the J gene lost 5 bases, with 11 bases spanning the gap. The CDR3 consists of 13 residues. Germline CDR1 and CDR2: MNHEY and SMNVEV (reference sequence). The chain's CDR3 is CASSPYLNNEQFF. The CDR3 nucleotides read TGTGCCAGCAGCCCTTATCTTAACAATGAGCAGTTCTTC.

The chain couples TRBV19 to TRBJ1-6; the D is unclear. CDR1 and CDR2 from the germline V gene are LNHDA and SQIVND (reference sequence). The CDR3 has 12 residues. The V end lost 3 bases, the J end lost 7 bases, and 4 bases lay between the germline ends. CDR3: CASSIPNSPLHF. CDR3 DNA: TGTGCCAGTAGTATTCCGAATTCACCCCTCCACTTT.

Here the CDR3 DNA reads TGCGCCAGCAGCTTGGATCTAAATCAGCCCCAGCATTTT. As protein: CASSLDLNQPQHF. The chain uses TRBV5-1 and TRBJ1-5; D gene unclear. Germline assignment: CDR1 SGHRS and CDR2 YFSETQ. The CDR3 has 13 amino acids. Deletions cut 0 bases from V and 4 bases from J, with 5 bases between.

The J gene is TRBJ2-3, the V gene TRBV10-3; the D gene is possibly TRBD2 (5 bases). The V gene lost 7 bases and the J gene lost 4 bases, with 9 bases spanning the gap. The V gene's germline CDR1 is ENHRY and CDR2 SYGVKD. CDR3 length: 12 residues. The CDR3 protein is CAIKLEADTQYF. In DNA form, the CDR3 reads TGTGCCATCAAACTGGAGGCAGATACGCAGTATTTT.

The chain combines TRBV2 with TRBJ2-3, with 9 bases fitting TRBD2. The germline V gene has CDR1 SNHLY and CDR2 FYNNEI. This CDR3 spans 18 amino acids. V was clipped by 2 bases and J by 5 bases; unmatched bases: 14. CDR3: CASSEFLAGGRKLDTQYF. The CDR3 DNA follows: TGTGCCAGCAGTGAATTCCTTGCGGGGGGGCGTAAATTAGATACGCAGTATTTT.

The V and J genes are TRBV30 and TRBJ2-7; possibly TRBD1 for D (5 bases). Germline V lookup: CDR1 GTSNPN, CDR2 SVGIG (reference sequence). The CDR3 has 14 amino acids. V lost 3 bases, J lost 4 bases, and 16 bases lay in between. The CDR3 nucleotides read TGTGCCTGGAGAGGTTGGGGCAGGTCGTACGAGCAGTACTTC. This sequence encodes CAWRGWGRSYEQYF. Together with reference TRBV30 and TRBJ2-7, the CDR3 gives the full variable domain: SQTIHQWPATLVQPVGSPLSLECTVEGTSNPNLYWYRQAAGRGLQLLFYSVGIGQISSEVPQNLSASRPQDRQFILSSKKLLLSDSGFYLCAWRGWGRSYEQYFGPGTRLTVT.

The V gene is TRBV5-1, the J gene TRBJ1-3, with unresolved D. The CDR3 loop spans 15 amino acids. The V end was cut by 0 bases, the J end by 0 bases, with 7 bases between. The germline gives CDR1 SGHRS, CDR2 YFSETQ. CDR3 nucleotide sequence: TGCGCCAGCAGCTTGGCCGGGAGCTCTGGAAACACCATATATTTT. Encoded protein: CASSLAGSSGNTIYF.

The chain uses TRBV11-2 and TRBJ2-2; no clear D gene. CDR3 length: 14 amino acids. The V gene's germline CDR1 is SGHAT and CDR2 FQNNGV. V dropped 2 bases and J dropped 4 bases, with 8 bases sitting between them. CDR3 in amino acids: CASSLLPLTGELFF. CDR3 coding DNA: TGTGCCAGCAGCTTACTGCCGCTCACCGGGGAGCTGTTTTTT.

The chain employs TRBV28 and TRBJ1-4; D gene ambiguous. V lost 6 bases and J 0 bases, leaving 11 bases between the germline ends. The CDR3 contains 15 residues. Looked up from germline, CDR1 is MDHEN and CDR2 is SYDVKM. Here the CDR3 reads CASSPSGTTNEKLFF. Here the CDR3 DNA reads TGTGCCAGCAGCCCCTCTGGAACAACTAATGAAAAACTGTTTTTT.

This sequence joins TRBV5-4 and TRBJ1-2; D remains ambiguous. Trimming removed 3 bases from V and 3 bases from J, with 9 bases in between. This CDR3 has 13 amino acids. Germline lookup yields CDR1 SGHNT and CDR2 YYREEE (reference sequence). In DNA form, the CDR3 reads TGTGCCAGCAGCTCGAAGGTCGACTATGGCTACACCTTC. It translates to CASSSKVDYGYTF.